The T cell receptor beta chain under discussion was sequenced for a study of OX40 agonist ivuxolimab in advanced cancers. Looking at the study overall: An agonistic human IgG2 monoclonal antibody against OX40 (CD134) was given.

Points from the study as a whole: Clonal expansion by week 6 occurred in CD4+ and CD8+ blood T cells (at 0.1 to 3.0 mg/kg). CD8+ T cells (on average) carried more expanded clones than CD4+ T cells.

Method: immunoSEQ multiplex PCR; TCRdb's copy keeps in-frame clones and lacks some. The sample consists of some 130,000 clones, roughly 91% of them appearing once. This clone was recorded once. Its antigen is unknown. The receptor was isolated from an adult with an advanced solid tumor such as melanoma, head and neck, liver or kidney cancer. The input for sequencing was CD4+ or CD8+ T cells sorted from blood, taken in a trial of the OX40 agonist ivuxolimab.

The CDR3 DNA reads TGTGCCAGCAGTTCACGTTGGACTAGGGGGAGCACAGATACGCAGTATTTT. Translating gives CASSSRWTRGSTDTQYF. The rearrangement joins TRBV12-1 to TRBJ2-3; the table names TRBD2, a call not compared with the DNA. TRBV12-1 is an annotated pseudogene. The CDR3 has 17 amino acids.